A single sample gave rise to the 5 T cell receptor beta chains below, sequenced in a study of blood T cell repertoires in COVID-19. Here immunoSEQ multiplex PCR was the method, and the copy in TCRdb shows in-frame clones only, minus some. This table holds around 73,000 clones, around 82% found once. Sequencing was performed on peripheral blood. The receptors originated from a human donor in a cohort sampled during active COVID-19.

This chain joins TRBV4-1 and TRBJ2-3; TRBD2 aligns across 13 bases. The ends lost 6 bases at V and 1 base at J; junction bases unmatched: 16. Germline V gene sequence: CDR1 MGHRA, CDR2 YSYEKL. This CDR3 contains 20 residues. The DNA for the CDR3 is TGCGCCAGCAGTACCCCCGGGGGACTAGCGGGGCCGGTTGGCACAGATACGCAGTATTTT. The encoded protein is CASSTPGGLAGPVGTDTQYF.

The chain links TRBV18 to TRBJ1-1; D perhaps matches TRBD1 (6 bases). The CDR3 is made up of 19 amino acids. The V gene lost 3 bases and the J gene lost 4 bases, with 27 bases spanning the gap. Germline V gene lookup returns CDR1 KGHSH and CDR2 LQKENI. The CDR3 reads CASSPLDDSRRQAGTEAFF. CDR3 DNA sequence: TGTGCCAGCTCACCCCTCGACGATTCAAGAAGACAGGCGGGCACTGAAGCTTTCTTT.

The rearrangement joins TRBV4-1 to TRBJ1-5, with 12 bases identical to TRBD1. The CDR3 sequence is 16 residues long. With V trimmed by 2 bases and J by 6 bases, 5 bases remained unmatched. Germline loops: CDR1 MGHRA, CDR2 YSYEKL. The CDR3 region is CASSQPGQGAIQPQHF. CDR3 bases: TGCGCCAGCAGCCAACCGGGACAGGGGGCAATTCAGCCCCAGCATTTT.

The sample holds a few counts of this clone. This chain connects TRBV27 to TRBJ1-1; D gene unclear. CDR1 and CDR2 from the germline V gene are MNHEY and SMNVEV (reference sequence). V lost 3 bases, J lost 0 bases, and 11 bases lay in between. CDR3 length: 15 residues. The CDR3 sequence is CASSFNRRMNTEAFF. CDR3 nucleotide sequence: TGTGCCAGCAGTTTCAACAGACGAATGAACACTGAAGCTTTCTTT.

This chain connects TRBV6-5 to TRBJ2-3, with TRBD1 identical over 7 bases. Germline lookup yields CDR1 MNHEY and CDR2 SVGAGI. The CDR3 spans 14 residues. The ends lost 7 bases at V and 3 bases at J; junction bases unmatched: 7. This chain's CDR3 is CASNRGRMTDTQYF. The CDR3, as DNA: TGTGCCAGCAACAGGGGACGGATGACAGATACGCAGTATTTT.